This entry lists 31 T cell receptor beta chains sequenced from one sample in a study of beta chain features in type 1 diabetes. Expressed TCRB transcripts were sequenced, since all the RNA that had been isolated was reverse transcribed. The protocol was immunoSEQ multiplex PCR, while the TCRdb copy is restricted to in-frame clones and leaves out a portion. The data hold 350,000 to 450,000 clones, with about 16% observed a single time. Sequences were obtained from naive CD4+ T cells from blood. These receptors were obtained from a woman aged 18 to 35 in good health.

J is TRBJ2-5 and V is TRBV7-2; D may be TRBD1 (5 bases). The V end lost 4 bases, the J end lost 5 bases, and 14 bases lay between the germline ends. The CDR3 has 14 amino acids. The germline CDR1 and CDR2 sequences are SGHTA and FQGNSA. In nucleotides, the CDR3 is TGTGCCAGCAGCTCCCTTCTGAACAGGGAGACCCAGTACTTC. Protein product: CASSSLLNRETQYF.

This clone was recorded a few times. CDR3 region: CASRPRLAGAHEQYF. CDR3 coding DNA: TGTGCCAGCAGGCCTCGACTAGCGGGAGCACACGAGCAGTACTTC. V and J are TRBV6-1 and TRBJ2-7; 12 bases align to TRBD2. Germline V gives CDR1 MNHNS, CDR2 SASEGT. Losses at the gene ends were 6 bases for V and 5 bases for J; bases not matched to a gene: 8. The CDR3 contains 15 residues.

This clone has only a few counts. J is TRBJ1-2 and V is TRBV18, with unresolved D. V was pared by 1 base and J by 4 bases, with 13 bases between. This CDR3 is built from 15 residues. Germline V gene lookup returns CDR1 KGHSH and CDR2 LQKENI. This CDR3 is CASSPRGESGYGYTF. As DNA, the CDR3 is TGTGCCAGCTCACCACGGGGAGAATCCGGCTATGGCTACACCTTC.

There are a few counts of this clone. This rearrangement joins TRBV29-1 to TRBJ2-1, with 15 nucleotides matching TRBD2. The length of the CDR3 is 18 residues. After removal of 6 bases from V and 0 bases from J, the junction contained 9 bases not matched to a gene. Per germline, CDR1 SQVTM and CDR2 ANQGSEA. DNA for the CDR3: TGCAGCGTGGAACGGGGACTAGCGGGAGGTCGCTCCTACAATGAGCAGTTCTTC. This translates into CSVERGLAGGRSYNEQFF.

This clone was seen more than once but under ten times. The V gene is TRBV7-2, the J gene TRBJ1-4; 9 bases agree with TRBD1. Germline CDR1 and CDR2: SGHTA and FQGNSA. This CDR3 is built from 14 residues. V trimming: 6 bases; J trimming: 8 bases; junction bases outside the gene matches: 7. The CDR3, as DNA: TGTGCCAGCAGTCGGGACAGGGTGGAGGAAAAACTGTTTTTT. This sequence encodes CASSRDRVEEKLFF.

The CDR3 reads CASSYPGLAPYNEQFF. The CDR3 DNA reads TGTGCCAGCAGCTATCCGGGACTAGCGCCTTACAATGAGCAGTTCTTC. This chain joins TRBV7-2 and TRBJ2-1, with TRBD2 matching over 10 bases. CDR1 is SGHTA and CDR2 is FQGNSA in the germline V gene. The CDR3 has 16 amino acids. The junction had 7 bases not matched to a gene; V was cut back by 4 bases and J by 4 bases.

This clone has only a few counts. This chain joins TRBV30 and TRBJ1-5, with D perhaps matching TRBD1 (5 bases). In germline, CDR1 is GTSNPN, CDR2 SVGIG (reference sequence). CDR3 length: 13 amino acids. Trimming removed 8 bases at V and 2 bases at J, with 13 bases between. The CDR3 sequence is CAGDLGGNQPQHF. The CDR3 DNA follows: TGTGCCGGCGACCTAGGGGGCAATCAGCCCCAGCATTTT.

The rearrangement uses TRBV25-1 and TRBJ1-2; 7 nucleotides align to TRBD1. Germline CDR1 reads MGHDK; CDR2 reads SYGVNS. The J segment lost 8 bases and the V segment lost 8 bases, leaving 5 bases of the junction unmatched. The length of the CDR3 is 11 residues. The CDR3 coding sequence is TGTGCCAGCGCGACAGGGTTGGGCTACACCTTC. Protein: CASATGLGYTF.

This chain links TRBV28 with TRBJ1-4, with unresolved D. The germline V gene encodes CDR1 MDHEN and CDR2 SYDVKM. Trimming removed 3 bases from V and 6 bases from J, with 11 bases in between. The CDR3 is made up of 14 amino acids. The CDR3 DNA follows: TGTGCCAGCAGTTTGCCGGTTGGTGATGAAAAACTGTTTTTT. This translates into CASSLPVGDEKLFF.

This clone was seen a handful of times. V gene TRBV4-2 combines with J gene TRBJ2-1, with TRBD2 identical over 9 bases. The CDR3 is made up of 16 amino acids. CDR1 is LGHNA and CDR2 is YNFKEQ in the germline V gene. The V segment lost 4 bases and the J segment 4 bases; nucleotides outside the gene matches: 8. The chain's CDR3 is CASSRRTSATYNEQFF. The CDR3 bases are TGTGCCAGCAGCCGGAGGACTAGCGCGACGTACAATGAGCAGTTCTTC.

This clone has just a few counts. The V and J genes are TRBV11-2 and TRBJ2-3; the D gene is possibly TRBD2 (6 bases). This CDR3 comprises 14 residues. V was clipped by 5 bases and J by 2 bases, with 11 bases between them. Germline CDR1 SGHAT, CDR2 FQNNGV. CDR3 nucleotides: TGTGCCAGCAGCATGGCGGGGATCACAGATACGCAGTATTTT. It is translated as CASSMAGITDTQYF. The whole variable domain, filled in from reference TRBV11-2 and TRBJ2-3, reads EAGVAQSPRYKIIEKRQSVAFWCNPISGHATLYWYQQILGQGPKLLIQFQNNGVVDDSQLPKDRFSAERLKGVDSTLKIQPAKLEDSAVYLCASSMAGITDTQYFGPGTRLTVL.

The chain links TRBV6-1 to TRBJ2-6; tentatively, D is TRBD2 (6 bases). Trimming took off 11 bases at V and 3 bases at J, with 14 bases between the two ends. Germline V gives CDR1 MNHNS, CDR2 SASEGT. The CDR3 has 14 residues. The CDR3 nucleotides read TGTGCCCTTATTCCTAGCGTTGGGGCCAACGTCCTGACTTTC. It encodes CALIPSVGANVLTF.

This clone has just a few counts. This rearrangement joins TRBV25-1 to TRBJ2-1; no reliable D call. The CDR3 is 12 residues long. The germline V gene encodes CDR1 MGHDK and CDR2 SYGVNS. V lost 2 bases and J lost 4, with 3 bases in between. CDR3 loop: CASSEPYNEQFF. The CDR3 DNA follows: TGTGCCAGCAGTGAACCTTACAATGAGCAGTTCTTC.

The chain links TRBV9 to TRBJ2-1; 8 bases are shared with TRBD2. Germline V gene sequence: CDR1 SGDLS, CDR2 YYNGEE. Trimming took 5 bases from V and 2 from J; bases not matched to a gene: 6. The CDR3 is made up of 15 amino acids. CDR3 amino acids: CASSLSGNPYNEQFF. Written as DNA, the CDR3 is TGTGCCAGCAGTCTTAGCGGGAATCCCTACAATGAGCAGTTCTTC.

This chain links TRBV18 with TRBJ1-1; weak D call: TRBD1 (5 bases). The CDR3 has 13 amino acids. Germline assignment: CDR1 KGHSH and CDR2 LQKENI. V was trimmed by 3 bases and J by 6 bases, leaving 11 bases between them. CDR3 protein: CASSPGDSPEAFF. For the CDR3, the DNA is TGTGCCAGCTCACCCGGAGACAGTCCTGAAGCTTTCTTT.

V is TRBV5-1 and J is TRBJ2-1, with a possible D match to TRBD2 (6 bases). The CDR3 runs to 15 residues. Trimming took off 0 bases at V and 4 bases at J, with 11 bases between the two ends. The germline V gene has CDR1 SGHRS and CDR2 YFSETQ. CDR3 amino acids: CASSLEGTSYNEQFF. The CDR3 nucleotides read TGCGCCAGCAGCTTGGAGGGGACTTCGTACAATGAGCAGTTCTTC.

This clone was observed a handful of times. The chain has TRBV4-3 and TRBJ2-1; 11 bases are a match to TRBD2. Per germline, CDR1 LGHNA and CDR2 YSLEER. This CDR3 is 17 amino acids long. Losses at the gene ends were 0 bases for V and 5 bases for J; bases not matched to a gene: 6. As DNA, the CDR3 is TGCGCCAGCAGCCAAGATCTAGGGACTAGCGGAAACAATGAGCAGTTCTTC. Its protein product is CASSQDLGTSGNNEQFF.

There are a few counts of this clone. The chain carries TRBV15 and TRBJ1-1; D is uncertain. Between the trimmed V and J ends, which lost 0 bases and 4 bases, there was a span of 12 bases. In germline, CDR1 is LNHNV, CDR2 YYDKDF (reference sequence). CDR3 length: 15 amino acids. CDR3 DNA: TGTGCCACCAGCAGAGATTCAGGTTTGAGCACTGAAGCTTTCTTT. It is translated as CATSRDSGLSTEAFF. The complete variable domain, with remaining parts taken from reference TRBV15 and TRBJ1-1, reads DAMVIQNPRYQVTQFGKPVTLSCSQTLNHNVMYWYQQKSSQAPKLLFHYYDKDFNNEADTPDNFQSRRPNTSFCFLDIRSPGLGDTAMYLCATSRDSGLSTEAFFGQGTRLTVV.

This clone was observed a few times. The rearrangement joins TRBV5-1 to TRBJ2-2; possible D gene TRBD1, 6 bases. The CDR3 covers 22 residues. The germline V gene has CDR1 SGHRS and CDR2 YFSETQ. V lost 0 bases and J 2 bases, leaving 29 bases between the germline ends. In DNA, the CDR3 is TGCGCCAGCAGCTTGGTCTTCCCTTCCGCAACAGGGTGGTCGATAAACACCGGGGAGCTGTTTTTT. It translates to CASSLVFPSATGWSINTGELFF.

The gene calls are TRBV5-1 and TRBJ2-3; D uncertain. V was trimmed by 4 bases and J by 2 bases, leaving 5 bases between them. The CDR3 is 12 amino acids. CDR1 SGHRS and CDR2 YFSETQ come from the germline V gene. The CDR3 DNA is TGCGCCAGCAGCGACATCACAGATACGCAGTATTTT. Its translation: CASSDITDTQYF.

V gene TRBV7-2 combines with J gene TRBJ1-5; D might be TRBD1 (6 bases). Per the germline V gene, CDR1 is SGHTA and CDR2 is FQGNSA. This CDR3 has 16 amino acids. Between the trimmed V and J ends, which lost 4 bases and 1 base, there was a span of 14 bases. The CDR3 sequence is CASSSTQGQSNQPQHF. The CDR3 DNA follows: TGTGCCAGCAGCTCAACCCAAGGACAGAGCAATCAGCCCCAGCATTTT.

This clone has a handful of counts. This sequence joins TRBV7-2 and TRBJ1-4, with a tentative D call TRBD1 (6 bases). CDR3 length equals 15 residues. The V end lost 4 bases, the J end lost 8 bases, and 17 bases lay between the germline ends. Germline CDR1 reads SGHTA; CDR2 reads FQGNSA. Here the CDR3 reads CASSSINGQREKLFF. CDR3 coding DNA: TGTGCCAGCAGCTCCATTAACGGACAGAGAGAAAAACTGTTTTTT.

The chain joins TRBV28 to TRBJ2-7; 10 positions match TRBD2. Germline V lookup: CDR1 MDHEN, CDR2 SYDVKM. The CDR3 has 13 amino acids. After removal of 6 bases from V and 3 bases from J, the junction contained 2 bases not matched to a gene. CDR3: CASRTSGFYEQYF. The CDR3 DNA reads TGTGCCAGCAGGACTAGCGGGTTCTACGAGCAGTACTTC. Full variable domain (rest looked up from reference TRBV28 and TRBJ2-7): DVKVTQSSRYLVKRTGEKVFLECVQDMDHENMFWYRQDPGLGLRLIYFSYDVKMKEKGDIPEGYSVSREKKERFSLILESASTNQTSMYLCASRTSGFYEQYFGPGTRLTVT.

There are a few counts of this clone. The chain employs TRBV19 and TRBJ1-5, with D unclear. The germline CDR1 and CDR2 sequences are LNHDA and SQIVND (reference sequence). Trimming removed 4 bases at V and 6 bases at J, with 7 bases between. The CDR3 consists of 12 residues. Here the CDR3 reads CASSTGGQPQHF. The CDR3 DNA sequence: TGTGCCAGTAGTACCGGTGGTCAGCCCCAGCATTTT. Variable domain in full (rest from reference TRBV19 and TRBJ1-5): DGGITQSPKYLFRKEGQNVTLSCEQNLNHDAMYWYRQDPGQGLRLIYYSQIVNDFQKGDIAEGYSVSREKKESFPLTVTSAQKNPTAFYLCASSTGGQPQHFGDGTRLSIL.

This chain connects TRBV10-3 to TRBJ1-1; D remains unclear. Per germline, CDR1 ENHRY and CDR2 SYGVKD. Trimming took off 10 bases at V and 0 bases at J, with 9 bases between the two ends. The CDR3 spans 12 residues. CDR3 nucleotides: TGTGCCAACGGGAACATGAACACTGAAGCTTTCTTT. It yields the protein CANGNMNTEAFF.

This clone was detected a few times. The chain combines TRBV7-9 with TRBJ2-1; TRBD2 matches at 10 bases. Germline assignment: CDR1 SEHNR and CDR2 FQNEAQ (reference sequence). V was clipped by 7 bases and J by 5 bases; unmatched bases: 11. The CDR3 spans 16 residues. The CDR3 nucleotides are TGTGCCAGCACCGCCTATAGCGGGAGGAGAGACAATGAGCAGTTCTTC. Translation gives CASTAYSGRRDNEQFF.

This chain joins TRBV29-1 and TRBJ1-2; a weak D match, TRBD1 (5 bases). V was cut by 0 bases and J by 6 bases, with 14 bases left in between. Germline V CDR1 and CDR2: SQVTM, ANQGSEA. CDR3 length: 14 amino acids. CDR3 sequence (DNA): TGCAGCGTTGAAGAGGGGCCACAGCGCGATGGCTACACCTTC. This encodes CSVEEGPQRDGYTF.

In this sample, this clone turned up a few times. V is TRBV11-2 and J is TRBJ2-1; 13 bases are shared with TRBD2. After removal of 2 bases from V and 8 bases from J, the junction contained 15 bases not matched to a gene. The CDR3 has 19 residues. Germline V CDR1 and CDR2: SGHAT, FQNNGV. In DNA form, the CDR3 reads TGTGCCAGCAGCTTATCGCGTCTGCGGACTAGCGGGAGTCCCGATGAGCAGTTCTTC. This sequence encodes CASSLSRLRTSGSPDEQFF.

The rearrangement links TRBV30 to TRBJ1-5, with D unresolved. The V end lost 3 bases, the J end lost 4 bases, and 7 bases lay between the germline ends. The V gene's germline CDR1 is GTSNPN and CDR2 SVGIG (reference sequence). The CDR3 has 12 amino acids. The CDR3 sequence is CAWSQRNQPQHF. The CDR3 nucleotides read TGTGCCTGGAGCCAGCGTAATCAGCCCCAGCATTTT. The full variable domain, with the rest looked up from reference TRBV30 and TRBJ1-5, is SQTIHQWPATLVQPVGSPLSLECTVEGTSNPNLYWYRQAAGRGLQLLFYSVGIGQISSEVPQNLSASRPQDRQFILSSKKLLLSDSGFYLCAWSQRNQPQHFGDGTRLSIL.

The chain employs TRBV29-1 and TRBJ2-7, with 8 bases fitting TRBD1. With 6 bases clipped from V and 7 bases from J, the junction kept 11 bases outside the gene matches. The CDR3 has 13 residues. Germline CDR1 SQVTM, CDR2 ANQGSEA. The CDR3 here is CSVSRTGLGEQYF. The CDR3 DNA is TGCAGCGTCTCCCGGACAGGGTTGGGTGAGCAGTACTTC.

The V call is TRBV6-5, the J call TRBJ1-3; D unresolved. The CDR3 spans 12 residues. Trimming stripped 0 bases from V and 14 bases from J, with 11 bases between. Per the germline V gene, CDR1 is MNHEY and CDR2 is SVGAGI. CDR3 sequence reads: CASSYSSESLYF. The CDR3 DNA follows: TGTGCCAGCAGTTACTCGTCAGAATCCCTATATTTT.